Following are 8 T cell receptor beta chains from one sample sequenced in a study of blood T cell repertoires in COVID-19. Assay: immunoSEQ multiplex PCR; the TCRdb copy retains only in-frame clones and omits some. Of about 190,000 clones listed, around 90% are singletons. Sequenced: peripheral blood. These receptors were obtained from a man aged 50 to 60 with acute or convalescent COVID-19.

J is TRBJ2-7 and V is TRBV27; 7 bases match TRBD1. Per germline, CDR1 MNHEY and CDR2 SMNVEV (reference sequence). The CDR3 is 14 residues long. V lost 0 bases and J lost 4; bases outside the gene matches: 3. The CDR3 is CASSLSYRGYEQYF. In DNA, the CDR3 is TGTGCCAGCAGTTTATCGTACAGGGGATACGAGCAGTACTTC.

This CDR3 is CASSGVGSYGYTF. CDR3 in DNA: TGTGCCAGCAGCGGGGTGGGGAGCTATGGCTACACCTTC. The chain recombines TRBV5-6 with TRBJ1-2; D is ambiguous. The CDR3 sequence is 13 residues long. Germline lookup yields CDR1 SGHDT and CDR2 YYEEEE. V shed 4 bases and J shed 4 bases, with 11 bases lying between them.

CDR3 in DNA: TGTGCCAGCAGTCGTGCGGGGGCGGGCTACAATGAGCAGTTCTTC. It translates to CASSRAGAGYNEQFF. The chain couples TRBV28 to TRBJ2-1; tentatively, D is TRBD2 (7 bases). Trimming removed 5 bases from V and 3 bases from J, with 14 bases in between. CDR1 is MDHEN, CDR2 SYDVKM, per germline. CDR3 length: 15 residues.

This clone was counted between two and nine times. The CDR3: CASKSQALNSPLHF. The CDR3 bases are TGTGCCAGCAAGTCTCAGGCCCTTAATTCACCCCTCCACTTT. The gene calls are TRBV6-5 and TRBJ1-6; D is ambiguous. V lost 7 bases, J lost 6 bases, and 13 bases lay in between. Germline-derived CDR1 and CDR2 are MNHEY and SVGAGI. CDR3 size: 14 residues.

The chain uses TRBV7-2 and TRBJ1-2; 10 positions match TRBD1. Germline V gene data show CDR1 as SGHTA and CDR2 as FQGNSA. This CDR3 is built from 17 residues. The junction had 9 bases not matched to a gene; V was cut back by 1 base and J by 4 bases. CDR3 in DNA: TGTGCCAGCAGCTTAGTACCCCTGGACAGGGGGTCCTATGGCTACACCTTC. Its translation: CASSLVPLDRGSYGYTF.

The chain is built from TRBV7-6 and TRBJ1-5; TRBD1 agrees at 7 bases. The V and J ends lost 5 bases and 6 bases, in that order; junction bases with no gene match: 4. Germline CDR1 SGHVS, CDR2 FNYEAQ. There are 13 residues in the CDR3. The CDR3 region has the DNA TGTGCCAGCAGCGCAGGGGGTCCTCAGCCCCAGCATTTT. It specifies CASSAGGPQPQHF.

The chain joins TRBV27 to TRBJ2-3; 7 nucleotides line up with TRBD1. Germline CDR1 MNHEY, CDR2 SMNVEV (reference sequence). The V gene end was trimmed by 4 bases and the J gene end by 1 base; junction bases not matched to a gene: 8. The CDR3 has 16 residues. In DNA, the CDR3 is TGTGCCAGCAGTTCAAAGGGGGCAAGAGGCACAGATACGCAGTATTTT. It translates to CASSSKGARGTDTQYF.

The genes are TRBV19 and TRBJ1-1; 8 nucleotides agree with TRBD1. This CDR3 has 14 residues. The V and J ends lost 3 bases and 5 bases, in that order; junction bases with no gene match: 5. Germline-derived CDR1 and CDR2 are LNHDA and SQIVND (reference sequence). CDR3 sequence (DNA): TGTGCCAGTAGTATCTCAACAGGGGGAACTGAAGCTTTCTTT. Translating gives CASSISTGGTEAFF.